This T cell receptor (beta chain) was captured in a study of metastatic and nonmetastatic thyroid tumors. In the study overall: Comparative analysis of repertoires was undertaken across blood and tumor or nodule tissue obtained from malignant and benign thyroid patients. Study-level points and caveats: Patients with malignant thyroid tumors reportedly had significantly higher TCR beta diversity than those with benign nodules, in blood and tumor.

Treatment of any kind had been given to no patient before thyroid surgery. In the authors' workflow: It was from CDR3 differences across clinicopathological groups that a distant-metastasis classifier for papillary thyroid cancer was built. Using MiXCR, TCRdb re-called clones from the PCR reads. TCRdb's processing, not the authors' own work, is the source of the V and J calls. The profile shows roughly 8,900 clones, roughly a quarter of them singletons. Worth noting for this clone: Its specificity is unknown.

Deletions cut 2 bases from V and 2 bases from J, with 13 bases between. In germline, CDR1 is SGHTA, CDR2 FQGNSA. The CDR3 consists of 15 residues. The rearrangement links TRBV7-2 to TRBJ2-7, with D unclear. The sequenced sample was adjacent normal tissue. The receptor comes from a female donor with papillary thyroid cancer or a benign thyroid nodule (not recorded which). Some clones in this sample may be carry-over from other donors' samples. The CDR3 sequence is CASSLNGPLTYEQYF. The DNA for the CDR3 is TGTGCCAGCAGCTTAAACGGACCACTTACCTACGAGCAGTACTTC.